This is a list of T cell receptor beta chains from one sample in a study of vaccination effects on CD4 cells after COVID-19. Their target antigens are unknown. Some clones are missing from TCRdb's copy, which holds only in-frame ones; the method was immunoSEQ multiplex PCR. The table shows about 59,000 clones, with approximately 78% occurring only once. The starting material was CD4+ T cells from PBMCs cultured with HCoV-OC43 spike peptides, obtained after COVID-19 vaccination. The source is a human donor who received a COVID-19 vaccine. The CDR3 runs from the conserved cysteine through the conserved F or W. Fields, in order: D gene, J gene, clone size, V gene, CDR3 protein, CDR3 DNA. D genes are given only for firm matches. Size is omitted from some rows. Given values are once, few, many or a class for expanded clones.

>TRBD1|TRBJ2-3|.|TRBV18
CASSPTGTGGTDTQYF
TGTGCCAGCTCACCAACCGGGACAGGGGGCACAGATACGCAGTATTTT
>TRBD1|TRBJ1-2|.|TRBV14
CASSQLIPGQGLSGYTF
TGTGCCAGCAGCCAACTAATCCCGGGACAGGGATTAAGTGGCTACACCTTC
>.|TRBJ2-2|.|TRBV11-3
CASSPGGNTGELFF
TGTGCCAGCAGCCCCGGGGGAAACACCGGGGAGCTGTTTTTT
>.|TRBJ1-1|few|TRBV5-5
CASSFLSNTEAFF
TGTGCCAGCAGCTTCCTATCGAACACTGAAGCTTTCTTT
>.|TRBJ1-5|.|TRBV19
CASSMRTQPQHF
TGTGCCAGTAGTATGCGAACCCAGCCCCAGCATTTT
>.|TRBJ2-2|.|TRBV20-1
CSASKTTGELFF
TGCAGTGCTAGTAAAACGACCGGGGAGCTGTTTTTT
>.|TRBJ2-3|once|TRBV3-1/TRBV3-2
CASSLPQGTQYF
TGTGCCAGCAGCCTCCCTCAAGGTACGCAGTATTTT
>.|TRBJ2-1|.|TRBV10-1
CASSDRGSEQFF
TGCGCCAGCAGTGATAGGGGGAGTGAGCAGTTCTTC
>TRBD1|TRBJ2-1|few|TRBV5-1
CASSPGQNNEQFF
TGCGCCAGCAGCCCGGGACAGAACAATGAGCAGTTCTTC
>.|TRBJ1-1|.|TRBV6-5
CASSYSIVNTEAFF
TGTGCCAGCAGTTACTCGATTGTGAACACTGAAGCTTTCTTT
>TRBD2|TRBJ2-3|.|TRBV10-2
CASSGLAATDTQYF
TGCGCCAGCAGTGGCCTAGCGGCCACAGATACGCAGTATTTT
>.|TRBJ1-4|.|TRBV12-5
CASGQGGGEKLFF
TGTGCTAGTGGACAGGGCGGAGGCGAAAAACTGTTTTTT
>.|TRBJ2-2|.|TRBV7-9
CASSPTGLVTGELFF
TGTGCCAGCAGTCCTACAGGGTTGGTCACCGGGGAGCTGTTTTTT
>TRBD1|TRBJ1-2|.|TRBV18
CASSPGQGAYGYTF
TGTGCCAGCTCCCCAGGACAGGGGGCCTATGGCTACACCTTC